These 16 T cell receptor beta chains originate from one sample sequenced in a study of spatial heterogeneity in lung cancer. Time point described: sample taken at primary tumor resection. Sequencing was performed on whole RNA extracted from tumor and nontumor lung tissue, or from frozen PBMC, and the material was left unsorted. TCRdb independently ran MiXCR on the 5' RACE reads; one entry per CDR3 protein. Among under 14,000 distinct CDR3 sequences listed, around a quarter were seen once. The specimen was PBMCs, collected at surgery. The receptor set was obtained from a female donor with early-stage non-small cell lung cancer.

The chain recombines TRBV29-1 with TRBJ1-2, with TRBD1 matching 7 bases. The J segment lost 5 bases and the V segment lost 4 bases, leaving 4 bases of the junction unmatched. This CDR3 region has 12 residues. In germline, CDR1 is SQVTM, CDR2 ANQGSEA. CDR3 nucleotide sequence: TGCAGCGTTGCCACAGGGGTGTATGGCTACACCTTC. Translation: CSVATGVYGYTF.

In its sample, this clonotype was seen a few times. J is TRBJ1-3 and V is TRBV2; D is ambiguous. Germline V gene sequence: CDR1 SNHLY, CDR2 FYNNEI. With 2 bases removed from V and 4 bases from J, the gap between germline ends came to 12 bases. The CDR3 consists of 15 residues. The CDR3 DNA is TGTGCCAGCAGTGAACGAGGCCGAGGGGGAAACACCATATATTTT. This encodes CASSERGRGGNTIYF.

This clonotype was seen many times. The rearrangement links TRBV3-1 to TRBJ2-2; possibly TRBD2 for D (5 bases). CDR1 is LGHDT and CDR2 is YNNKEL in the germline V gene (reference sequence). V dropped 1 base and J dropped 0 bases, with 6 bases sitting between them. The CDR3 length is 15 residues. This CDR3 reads CASSQGGSNTGELFF. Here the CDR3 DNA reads TGTGCCAGCAGCCAAGGAGGGTCGAACACCGGGGAGCTGTTTTTT.

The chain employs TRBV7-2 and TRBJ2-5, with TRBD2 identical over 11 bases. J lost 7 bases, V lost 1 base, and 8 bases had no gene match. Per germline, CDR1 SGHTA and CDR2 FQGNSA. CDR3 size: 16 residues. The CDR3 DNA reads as TGTGCCAGCAGCTTAGTTAGCGGGAGGGGTTTGGGGACCCAGTACTTC. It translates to CASSLVSGRGLGTQYF.

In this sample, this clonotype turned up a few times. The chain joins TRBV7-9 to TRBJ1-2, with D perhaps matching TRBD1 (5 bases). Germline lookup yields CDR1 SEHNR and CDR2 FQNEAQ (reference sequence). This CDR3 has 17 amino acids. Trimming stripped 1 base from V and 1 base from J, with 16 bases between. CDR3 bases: TGTGCCAGCAGCTTAGTCTCGGGGGGATCGAATAACTATGGCTACACCTTC. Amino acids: CASSLVSGGSNNYGYTF.

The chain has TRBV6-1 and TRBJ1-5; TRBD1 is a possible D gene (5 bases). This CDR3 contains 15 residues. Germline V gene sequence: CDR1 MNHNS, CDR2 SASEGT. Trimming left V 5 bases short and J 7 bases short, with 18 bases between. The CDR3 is CASSQGQGAGQPQHF. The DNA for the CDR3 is TGTGCCAGCAGTCAAGGGCAGGGCGCGGGCCAGCCCCAGCATTTT.

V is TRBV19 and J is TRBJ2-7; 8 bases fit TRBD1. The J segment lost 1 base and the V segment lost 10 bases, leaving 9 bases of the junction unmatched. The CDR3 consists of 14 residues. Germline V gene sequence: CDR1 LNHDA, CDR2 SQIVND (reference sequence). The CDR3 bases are TGTGCCACCAGCAGACAGGGGATGTCCTACGAGCAGTACTTC. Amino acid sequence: CATSRQGMSYEQYF.

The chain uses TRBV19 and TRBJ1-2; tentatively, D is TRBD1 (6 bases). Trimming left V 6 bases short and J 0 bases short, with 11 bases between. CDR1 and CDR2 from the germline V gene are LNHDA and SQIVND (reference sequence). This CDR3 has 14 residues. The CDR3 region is CASSQTGTNYGYTF. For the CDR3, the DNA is TGTGCCAGTAGCCAGACAGGCACTAACTATGGCTACACCTTC.

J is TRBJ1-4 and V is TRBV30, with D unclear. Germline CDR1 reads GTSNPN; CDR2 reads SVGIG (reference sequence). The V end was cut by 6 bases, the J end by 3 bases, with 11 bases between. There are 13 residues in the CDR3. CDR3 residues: CACSRRPNEKLFF. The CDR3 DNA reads TGTGCCTGCTCCCGACGGCCTAATGAAAAACTGTTTTTT.

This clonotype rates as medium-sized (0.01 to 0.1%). CDR3 in amino acids: CASSPSSGSGNEQFF. The CDR3 DNA reads as TGTGCCAGCAGCCCTTCTAGCGGGAGTGGCAATGAGCAGTTCTTC. The chain recombines TRBV6-4 with TRBJ2-1; 10 positions agree with TRBD2. V shed 6 bases and J 6 bases; nucleotides not matched to a gene: 8. This CDR3 region has 15 residues. CDR1 is MRHNA, CDR2 SNTAGT, per germline.

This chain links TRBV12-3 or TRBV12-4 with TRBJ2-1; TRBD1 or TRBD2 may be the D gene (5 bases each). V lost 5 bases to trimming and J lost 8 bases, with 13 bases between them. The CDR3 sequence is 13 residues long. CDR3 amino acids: CASSDKGPYEQFF. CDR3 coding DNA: TGTGCCAGCAGTGATAAGGGACCCTATGAGCAGTTCTTC.

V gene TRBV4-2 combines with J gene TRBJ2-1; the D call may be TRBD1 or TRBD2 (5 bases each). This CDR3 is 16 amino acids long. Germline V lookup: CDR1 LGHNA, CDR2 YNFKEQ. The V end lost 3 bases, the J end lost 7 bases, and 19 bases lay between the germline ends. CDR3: CASSHTPGTGGNEQFF. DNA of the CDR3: TGTGCCAGCAGCCACACGCCGGGGACCGGAGGAAATGAGCAGTTCTTC.

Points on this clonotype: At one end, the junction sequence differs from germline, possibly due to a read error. CDR3 DNA: TGTGTCACCAGCAGAGCGGTCAACACTGAAGCTTTCTTT. Its translation: CVTSRAVNTEAFF. V and J are TRBV15 and TRBJ1-1, with D uncertain. The CDR3 is made up of 13 amino acids. In germline, CDR1 is LNHNV, CDR2 YYDKDF (reference sequence).

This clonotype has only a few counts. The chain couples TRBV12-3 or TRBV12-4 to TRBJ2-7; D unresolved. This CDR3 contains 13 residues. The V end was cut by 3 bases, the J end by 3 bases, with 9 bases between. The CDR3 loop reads CASSFGQYYEQYF. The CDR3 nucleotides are TGTGCCAGCAGTTTTGGCCAGTACTACGAGCAGTACTTC.

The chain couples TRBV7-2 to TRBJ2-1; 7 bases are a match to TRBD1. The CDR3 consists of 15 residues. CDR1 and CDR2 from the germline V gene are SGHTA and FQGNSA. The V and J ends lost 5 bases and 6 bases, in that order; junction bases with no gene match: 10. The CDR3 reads CASSPRGQPINEQFF. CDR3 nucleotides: TGTGCCAGCAGCCCCCGGGGACAGCCCATCAATGAGCAGTTCTTC.

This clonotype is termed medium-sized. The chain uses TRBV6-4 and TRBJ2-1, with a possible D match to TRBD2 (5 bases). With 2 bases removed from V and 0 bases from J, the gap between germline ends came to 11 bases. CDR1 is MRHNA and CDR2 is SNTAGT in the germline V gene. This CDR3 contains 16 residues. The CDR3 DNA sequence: TGTGCCAGCAGTGACAGAAGCGGAGGCTCCTACAATGAGCAGTTCTTC. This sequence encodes CASSDRSGGSYNEQFF.